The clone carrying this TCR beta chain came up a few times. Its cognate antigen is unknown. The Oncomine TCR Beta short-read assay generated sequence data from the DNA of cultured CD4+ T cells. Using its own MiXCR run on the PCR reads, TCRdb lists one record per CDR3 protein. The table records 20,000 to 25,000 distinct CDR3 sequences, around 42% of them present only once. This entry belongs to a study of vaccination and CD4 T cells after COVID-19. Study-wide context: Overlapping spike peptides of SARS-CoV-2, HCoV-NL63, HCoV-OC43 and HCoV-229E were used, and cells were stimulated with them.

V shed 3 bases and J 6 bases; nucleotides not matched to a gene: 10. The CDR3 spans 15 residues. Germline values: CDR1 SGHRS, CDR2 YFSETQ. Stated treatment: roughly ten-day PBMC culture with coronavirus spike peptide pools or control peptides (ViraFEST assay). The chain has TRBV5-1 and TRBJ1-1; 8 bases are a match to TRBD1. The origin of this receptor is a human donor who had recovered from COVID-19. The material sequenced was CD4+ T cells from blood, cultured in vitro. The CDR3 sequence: CASSSRTGMGAEAFF. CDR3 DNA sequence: TGCGCCAGCAGCTCCCGGACAGGGATGGGCGCTGAAGCTTTCTTT.